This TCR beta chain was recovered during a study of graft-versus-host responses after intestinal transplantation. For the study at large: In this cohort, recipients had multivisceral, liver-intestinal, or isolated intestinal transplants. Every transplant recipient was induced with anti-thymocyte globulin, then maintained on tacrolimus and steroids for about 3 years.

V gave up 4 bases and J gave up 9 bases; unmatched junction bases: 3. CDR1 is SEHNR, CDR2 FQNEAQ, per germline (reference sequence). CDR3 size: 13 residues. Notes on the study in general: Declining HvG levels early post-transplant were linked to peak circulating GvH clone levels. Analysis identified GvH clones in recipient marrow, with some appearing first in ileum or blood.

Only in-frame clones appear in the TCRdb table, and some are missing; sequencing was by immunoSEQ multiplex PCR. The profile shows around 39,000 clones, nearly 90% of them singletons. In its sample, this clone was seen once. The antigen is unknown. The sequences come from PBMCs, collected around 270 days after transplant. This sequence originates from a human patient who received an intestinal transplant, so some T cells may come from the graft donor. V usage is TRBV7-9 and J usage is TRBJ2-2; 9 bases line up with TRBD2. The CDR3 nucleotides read TGTGCCAGCAGCTCCGGACTAGCGCGGGAGCTGTTTTTT. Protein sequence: CASSSGLARELFF.